This T cell receptor (beta chain) is from a study of blood T cells in healthy people across ages. This clonotype was observed at least ten times. Sample-barcoded 5' priming and a J-beta primer mix drove a second PCR of roughly 7 to 11 cycles. MiXCR, applied by TCRdb to the 5' RACE reads, yields one record per CDR3 protein. This table has about 1.7 million distinct CDR3 sequences, roughly 30% appearing once. The specimen was blood. This TCR was recovered from a woman aged 30 to 39 in good health.

The CDR3: CASARDDSAGANVLTF. The CDR3 DNA reads as TGCGCCAGCGCCCGTGATGACAGTGCTGGGGCCAACGTCCTGACTTTC. This sequence joins TRBV5-1 and TRBJ2-6; possibly TRBD1 for D (5 bases). The CDR3 length is 16 residues. Germline lookup yields CDR1 SGHRS and CDR2 YFSETQ. V lost 7 bases and J 2 bases, leaving 16 bases between the germline ends.